This passage covers 7 T cell receptor beta chains from one sample sequenced in a study of cytomegalovirus exposure and HLA in healthy donors. Primers included in the PCR were 60 Vbeta and 13 Jbeta primers. Sequencing was performed with immunoSEQ multiplex PCR; in TCRdb, only in-frame clones are kept and a portion is missing. Here the sample spans about 140,000 clones, just under 85% being singletons. The sequencing sample was made of PBMCs. Every receptor here comes from a woman between 40 and 50 years old in good health and CMV-seronegative.

The rearrangement uses TRBV2 and TRBJ2-1; 10 bases fit TRBD2. Germline CDR1 reads SNHLY; CDR2 reads FYNNEI. The CDR3 spans 17 residues. Unmatched junction bases numbered 11, after V lost 6 bases and J lost 3 bases. The CDR3 protein is CASRGTAGGPVYNEQFF. CDR3 DNA: TGTGCCAGCAGAGGTACAGCGGGAGGGCCGGTCTACAATGAGCAGTTCTTC.

The chain carries TRBV18 and TRBJ2-7, with TRBD2 matching 16 bases. Germline CDR1 reads KGHSH; CDR2 reads LQKENI. There are 18 residues in the CDR3. V shed 6 bases, J shed 6 bases, and the junction held 14 bases outside the gene matches. In nucleotides, the CDR3 is TGTGCCAGCTCTCTTCCGGGACAGGGACTAGCGGGAGGGCCCGAGCAGTACTTC. Its protein product is CASSLPGQGLAGGPEQYF.

This clone came up a few times. The chain combines TRBV5-1 with TRBJ2-1, with 7 positions matching TRBD2. Germline-derived CDR1 and CDR2 are SGHRS and YFSETQ. V dropped 3 bases and J dropped 4; count of bases not matched to a gene: 7. The length of the CDR3 is 15 residues. The CDR3 region is CASSWSGTDYNEQFF. The CDR3 nucleotides read TGCGCCAGCAGCTGGAGCGGGACGGATTACAATGAGCAGTTCTTC.

The V call is TRBV5-1, the J call TRBJ1-4; 9 bases align to TRBD1. The CDR3 runs to 13 residues. Germline V gene sequence: CDR1 SGHRS, CDR2 YFSETQ. V lost 5 bases to trimming and J lost 6 bases; unmatched junction nucleotides: 2. The CDR3 region is CASRWDRDEKLFF. For the CDR3, the DNA is TGCGCCAGCAGGTGGGACAGGGATGAAAAACTGTTTTTT.

V and J are TRBV19 and TRBJ1-1; 8 bases match TRBD1. V lost 4 bases to trimming and J lost 4 bases; unmatched junction nucleotides: 8. The CDR3 spans 15 residues. Germline CDR1 LNHDA, CDR2 SQIVND (reference sequence). CDR3 amino acids: CASSRQGRFGTEAFF. The CDR3 DNA follows: TGTGCCAGTAGTAGACAGGGGAGGTTCGGCACTGAAGCTTTCTTT.

The V and J genes are TRBV4-1 and TRBJ1-2; D may be TRBD1 (5 bases). CDR3 length: 17 amino acids. Germline CDR1 reads MGHRA; CDR2 reads YSYEKL. V lost 4 bases and J 0 bases, leaving 18 bases between the germline ends. The DNA for the CDR3 is TGCGCCAGCAGCCTGGTACGAGAGACAGCCACTAACTATGGCTACACCTTC. Its translation: CASSLVRETATNYGYTF.

V and J are TRBV28 and TRBJ1-2, with D possibly matching TRBD1 (6 bases). The CDR3 loop spans 14 amino acids. V was trimmed by 5 bases and J by 8 bases, leaving 18 bases between them. Germline CDR1 reads MDHEN; CDR2 reads SYDVKM. CDR3 region: CASSLRGGFDGYTF. The CDR3 region has the DNA TGTGCCAGCAGTCTTAGGGGGGGGTTCGACGGCTACACCTTC.